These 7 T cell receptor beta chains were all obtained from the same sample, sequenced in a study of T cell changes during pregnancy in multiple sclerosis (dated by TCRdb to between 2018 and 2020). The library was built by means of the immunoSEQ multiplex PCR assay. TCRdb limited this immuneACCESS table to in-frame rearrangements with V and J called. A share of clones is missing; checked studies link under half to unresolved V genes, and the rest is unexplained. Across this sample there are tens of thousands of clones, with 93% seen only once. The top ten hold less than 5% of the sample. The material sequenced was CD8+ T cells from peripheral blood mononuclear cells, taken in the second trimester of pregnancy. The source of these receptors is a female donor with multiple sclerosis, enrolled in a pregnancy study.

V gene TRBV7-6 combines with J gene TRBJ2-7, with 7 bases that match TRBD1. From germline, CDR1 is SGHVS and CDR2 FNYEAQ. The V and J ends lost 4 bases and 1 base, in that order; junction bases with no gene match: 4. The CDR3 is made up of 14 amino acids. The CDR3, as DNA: TGTGCCAGCAGCTCACCGGGACAGTCCTACGAGCAGTACTTC. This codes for CASSSPGQSYEQYF.

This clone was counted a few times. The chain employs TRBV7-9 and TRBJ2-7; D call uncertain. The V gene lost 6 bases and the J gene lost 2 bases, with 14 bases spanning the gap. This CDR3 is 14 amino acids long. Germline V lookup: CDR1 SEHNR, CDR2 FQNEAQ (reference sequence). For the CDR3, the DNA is TGTGCCAGCAGTGACTCGAATAATGCCTACGAGCAGTACTTC. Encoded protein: CASSDSNNAYEQYF.

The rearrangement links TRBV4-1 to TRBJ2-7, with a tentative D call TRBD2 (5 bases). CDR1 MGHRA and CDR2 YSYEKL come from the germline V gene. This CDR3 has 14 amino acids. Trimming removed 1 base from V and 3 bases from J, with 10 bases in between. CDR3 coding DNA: TGCGCCAGCAGCCAAGTAGGAGGAGTCTACGAGCAGTACTTC. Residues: CASSQVGGVYEQYF.

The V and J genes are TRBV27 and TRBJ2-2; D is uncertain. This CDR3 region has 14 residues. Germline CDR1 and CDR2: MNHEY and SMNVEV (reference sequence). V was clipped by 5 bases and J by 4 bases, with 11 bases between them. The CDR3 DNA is TGTGCCAGCAGTCCCCCAGATTCCACCGGGGAGCTGTTTTTT. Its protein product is CASSPPDSTGELFF.

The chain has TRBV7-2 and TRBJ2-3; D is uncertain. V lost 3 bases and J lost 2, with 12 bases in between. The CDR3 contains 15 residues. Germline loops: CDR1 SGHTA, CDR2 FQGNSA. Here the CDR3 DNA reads TGTGCCAGCAGCTTCGGTAGCCCTAACACAGATACGCAGTATTTT. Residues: CASSFGSPNTDTQYF.

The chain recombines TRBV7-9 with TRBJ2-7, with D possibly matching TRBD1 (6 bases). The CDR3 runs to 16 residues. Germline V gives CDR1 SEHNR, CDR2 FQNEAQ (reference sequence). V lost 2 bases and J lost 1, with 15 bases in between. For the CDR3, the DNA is TGTGCCAGCAGCTTATACCCGGGACACAAATCCTACGAGCAGTACTTC. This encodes CASSLYPGHKSYEQYF.

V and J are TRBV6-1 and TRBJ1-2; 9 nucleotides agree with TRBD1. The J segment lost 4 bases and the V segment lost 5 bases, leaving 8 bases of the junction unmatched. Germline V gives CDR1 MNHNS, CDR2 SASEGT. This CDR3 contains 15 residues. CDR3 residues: CASSHGTGFSYGYTF. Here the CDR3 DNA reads TGTGCCAGCAGTCATGGGACAGGGTTCTCCTATGGCTACACCTTC.